This entry describes one T cell receptor (beta chain). The CDR3 loop spans 16 amino acids. CDR1 is MGHRA and CDR2 is YSYEKL in the germline V gene. V lost 4 bases and J lost 4; bases outside the gene matches: 6. In the original analysis: How many nucleated cells were present was estimated from reference gene primer amplification. Method: immunoSEQ multiplex PCR; TCRdb's copy keeps in-frame clones and lacks some. The V and J calls and clone size are taken from that table; D and trimming were inferred from the DNA. Altogether 340,000 or so clones are present, around 90% being singletons, with the ten largest covering 1%. The data belong to a study of blood T cell repertoires in COVID-19. Study-wide context: From the United States, Italy and Spain came samples of acute and convalescent COVID-19. The analysed material was cDNA or gDNA that came from T cells, B-cell-depleted T cells, or PBMCs.

This TCR derives from a man between 45 and 60 years old with active or convalescent COVID-19. Sequenced input: peripheral blood. The chain joins TRBV4-1 to TRBJ1-3; 11 bases agree with TRBD1. The CDR3 nucleotides read TGCGCCAGCAGCCCAGGACAGGGGGCGAGGGGAAACACCATATATTTT. It codes for CASSPGQGARGNTIYF.